One and the same sample provided the 26 T cell receptor beta chains below, sequenced in a study of blood T cell repertoires in COVID-19. The assay was immunoSEQ multiplex PCR, and TCRdb's table has in-frame clones only and misses some. The sample gives about 270,000 clones, approximately 91% of which show up once; 2.3% is in the top ten. The specimen sequenced was PBMCs or T cells enriched from blood (not recorded which). Receptors were obtained from a woman aged 35 to 49 with acute COVID-19.

The rearrangement uses TRBV4-2 and TRBJ1-3; D unclear. Trimming took 5 bases from V and 9 from J, leaving 17 bases between them. This CDR3 is built from 14 residues. Germline lookup yields CDR1 LGHNA and CDR2 YNFKEQ. DNA of the CDR3: TGTGCCAGCAGCGCGGGGATTAATGGGGTCACCATATATTTT. This encodes CASSAGINGVTIYF.

The chain has TRBV5-5 and TRBJ2-5, with D possibly matching TRBD1 (6 bases). Trimming pared 4 bases from V and 0 bases from J, leaving 10 bases between. Germline V CDR1 and CDR2: SGHKS, YYEKEE (reference sequence). The CDR3 is 14 residues long. The CDR3 nucleotides read TGTGCCAGCAGCCGCGACAGGAACCAAGAGACCCAGTACTTC. Protein: CASSRDRNQETQYF.

V gene TRBV7-8 combines with J gene TRBJ2-6; 7 positions agree with TRBD1. Germline V lookup: CDR1 SGHVS, CDR2 FQNEAQ. V lost 10 bases and J lost 0; bases outside the gene matches: 15. CDR3 length: 18 residues. The CDR3 is CAIARQGAPNSGANVLTF. In DNA form, the CDR3 reads TGTGCCATTGCCCGACAGGGCGCCCCAAACTCTGGGGCCAACGTCCTGACTTTC.

This chain links TRBV5-1 with TRBJ2-7; TRBD2 agrees at 9 bases. CDR1 is SGHRS, CDR2 YFSETQ, per germline. The junction had 12 bases not matched to a gene; V was cut back by 4 bases and J by 4 bases. There are 16 residues in the CDR3. DNA for the CDR3: TGCGCCAGCAGCCCGATGGGGGCGGGAGGGGTATACGAGCAGTACTTC. It encodes CASSPMGAGGVYEQYF.

The V gene is TRBV19, the J gene TRBJ2-7; 12 bases agree with TRBD2. The germline CDR1 and CDR2 sequences are LNHDA and SQIVND (reference sequence). This CDR3 contains 17 residues. Losses at the gene ends were 5 bases for V and 3 bases for J; bases not matched to a gene: 11. CDR3 sequence (DNA): TGTGCCAGTAGTGCCTACCTCACTAGCGGGGGGTTCTACGAGCAGTACTTC. Translating gives CASSAYLTSGGFYEQYF.

The V and J genes are TRBV6-5 and TRBJ2-7, with D tentatively TRBD2 (5 bases). The CDR3 length is 15 residues. Germline lookup yields CDR1 MNHEY and CDR2 SVGAGI. V lost 0 bases and J 7 bases, leaving 16 bases between the germline ends. CDR3 in DNA: TGTGCCAGCAGTTACTCAAGGGAGCTCCTACGAGAGCAGTACTTC. It translates to CASSYSRELLREQYF.

This chain connects TRBV7-2 to TRBJ1-2, with TRBD1 matching 8 bases. The CDR3 is 13 residues long. Losses at the gene ends were 8 bases for V and 4 bases for J; bases not matched to a gene: 6. Germline V gene data show CDR1 as SGHTA and CDR2 as FQGNSA. Written as DNA, the CDR3 is TGTGCCAGCGCCCAGGGGGCTACCTATGGCTACACCTTC. Translating gives CASAQGATYGYTF.

The chain employs TRBV5-1 and TRBJ1-6, with TRBD1 identical over 7 bases. From germline, CDR1 is SGHRS and CDR2 YFSETQ. The CDR3 covers 14 residues. V was pared by 5 bases and J by 7 bases, with 6 bases of the junction left unmatched. CDR3 DNA sequence: TGCGCCAGCAGACGGACAGGTGGAAATTCACCCCTCCACTTT. This translates into CASRRTGGNSPLHF.

The V and J genes are TRBV5-1 and TRBJ2-1; 11 positions agree with TRBD2. The V gene's germline CDR1 is SGHRS and CDR2 YFSETQ. The V segment lost 4 bases and the J segment 7 bases; nucleotides outside the gene matches: 10. The CDR3 contains 16 residues. DNA for the CDR3: TGCGCCAGCAGCCCCTATAGCGGGGGGGCCGAGAATGAGCAGTTCTTC. Protein: CASSPYSGGAENEQFF.

The chain uses TRBV4-1 and TRBJ2-3; 11 nucleotides line up with TRBD2. Germline assignment: CDR1 MGHRA and CDR2 YSYEKL. Unmatched junction bases numbered 9, after V lost 4 bases and J lost 6 bases. The length of the CDR3 is 16 residues. This chain's CDR3 is CASSPLAGGELDTQYF. In DNA, the CDR3 is TGCGCCAGCAGCCCGCTAGCGGGGGGTGAACTGGATACGCAGTATTTT.

The chain links TRBV5-4 to TRBJ2-7, with 11 positions matching TRBD1. The V and J ends lost 5 bases and 3 bases, in that order; junction bases with no gene match: 4. CDR3 size: 14 residues. Germline V gives CDR1 SGHNT, CDR2 YYREEE (reference sequence). The CDR3 sequence: CASSPGTGGYEQYF. The CDR3, as DNA: TGTGCCAGCAGTCCTGGGACAGGGGGCTACGAGCAGTACTTC.

V is TRBV2 and J is TRBJ2-1, with 8 bases that match TRBD1. V trimming: 4 bases; J trimming: 9 bases; junction bases outside the gene matches: 11. Germline V lookup: CDR1 SNHLY, CDR2 FYNNEI. This CDR3 region has 15 residues. In nucleotides, the CDR3 is TGTGCCAGCAGTGCTCGGACAGGGCCTGGCGGTGAGCAGTTCTTC. It is translated as CASSARTGPGGEQFF. The variable domain in full, with the rest retrieved from reference TRBV2 and TRBJ2-1, is EPEVTQTPSHQVTQMGQEVILRCVPISNHLYFYWYRQILGQKVEFLVSFYNNEISEKSEIFDDQFSVERPDGSNFTLKIRSTKLEDSAMYFCASSARTGPGGEQFFGPGTRLTVL.

V is TRBV19 and J is TRBJ1-1; 7 bases match TRBD1. This CDR3 comprises 16 residues. V dropped 5 bases and J dropped 0; count of bases not matched to a gene: 9. Germline assignment: CDR1 LNHDA and CDR2 SQIVND (reference sequence). In DNA, the CDR3 is TGTGCCAGTAGTGTATTTACCGGGACAGTGAACACTGAAGCTTTCTTT. It is translated as CASSVFTGTVNTEAFF.

The chain combines TRBV18 with TRBJ2-3, with D perhaps TRBD2 (6 bases). The CDR3 totals 14 residues. CDR1 is KGHSH, CDR2 LQKENI, per germline. Trimming took 3 bases from V and 1 from J, leaving 8 bases between them. For the CDR3, the DNA is TGTGCCAGCTCACCGGGACTCCGCACAGATACGCAGTATTTT. Its protein product is CASSPGLRTDTQYF.

The chain recombines TRBV25-1 with TRBJ2-7; D is uncertain. This CDR3 is built from 11 residues. V was clipped by 3 bases and J by 3 bases, with 3 bases between them. Germline loops: CDR1 MGHDK, CDR2 SYGVNS. The DNA for the CDR3 is TGTGCCAGCAGTGATAGCTACGAGCAGTACTTC. This encodes CASSDSYEQYF.

This chain uses TRBV15 with TRBJ2-3; weak D call: TRBD2 (6 bases). There are 12 residues in the CDR3. Looked up from germline, CDR1 is LNHNV and CDR2 is YYDKDF (reference sequence). The CDR3 DNA reads TGTGCTACTGGGCGGGATATGGATACGCAGTATTTT. This codes for CATGRDMDTQYF.

The genes are TRBV6-2 or TRBV6-3 and TRBJ1-2, with 7 bases that match TRBD1. CDR1 MNHEY and CDR2 SVGEGT come from the germline V gene. After removal of 5 bases from V and 4 bases from J, the junction contained 10 bases not matched to a gene. There are 15 residues in the CDR3. Here the CDR3 reads CASSPRPGQSYGYTF. CDR3 DNA: TGTGCCAGCAGTCCACGGCCGGGACAGAGCTATGGCTACACCTTC.

The V gene is TRBV6-5, the J gene TRBJ1-2; maybe TRBD1 (6 bases). The length of the CDR3 is 15 residues. Looked up from germline, CDR1 is MNHEY and CDR2 is SVGAGI. V lost 7 bases, J lost 4 bases, and 19 bases lay in between. CDR3 amino acids: CASTSRGAQGYGYTF. Here the CDR3 DNA reads TGTGCCAGCACCTCGCGGGGGGCTCAGGGCTATGGCTACACCTTC.

The V gene is TRBV27, the J gene TRBJ2-7; 9 bases are shared with TRBD1. The CDR3 extends over 15 amino acids. The J segment lost 3 bases and the V segment lost 6 bases, leaving 9 bases of the junction unmatched. The germline CDR1 and CDR2 sequences are MNHEY and SMNVEV (reference sequence). The CDR3 coding sequence is TGTGCCAGCAGCGATACAGGGGGCCTAAGCTACGAGCAGTACTTC. It encodes CASSDTGGLSYEQYF.

Only one count was recorded for this clone. The CDR3 bases are TGTGCCAGCAGTTTTGGGGACAGTAATTCACCCCTCCACTTT. Translation: CASSFGDSNSPLHF. This chain links TRBV27 with TRBJ1-6, with 7 nucleotides matching TRBD1. The V gene end was trimmed by 3 bases and the J gene end by 6 bases; junction bases not matched to a gene: 2. CDR1 is MNHEY and CDR2 is SMNVEV in the germline V gene (reference sequence). This CDR3 is built from 14 residues.

This chain connects TRBV5-3 to TRBJ2-1, with 8 bases fitting TRBD2. TRBV5-3 is an open reading frame whose function is uncertain. This CDR3 comprises 16 residues. V was pared by 4 bases and J by 5 bases, with 11 bases of the junction left unmatched. Here the CDR3 reads CARSQPPSGLNNEQFF. The CDR3 nucleotides read TGTGCCAGAAGCCAACCCCCTAGCGGGTTAAACAATGAGCAGTTCTTC.

The rearrangement joins TRBV7-9 to TRBJ1-1, with D unresolved. The CDR3 is 14 amino acids. Per the germline V gene, CDR1 is SEHNR and CDR2 is FQNEAQ (reference sequence). Trimming pared 5 bases from V and 2 bases from J, leaving 12 bases between. CDR3 coding DNA: TGTGCCAGCAGCCTGGACGGGAGTAACACTGAAGCTTTCTTT. It encodes CASSLDGSNTEAFF.

This chain uses TRBV19 with TRBJ1-5; D uncertain. The CDR3 runs 13 residues. Trimming took 4 bases from V and 3 from J, leaving 7 bases between them. Per the germline V gene, CDR1 is LNHDA and CDR2 is SQIVND (reference sequence). For the CDR3, the DNA is TGTGCCAGTAGTAGCCAGAACAATCAGCCCCAGCATTTT. Residues: CASSSQNNQPQHF.

This clone was detected a few times. The genes are TRBV24-1 and TRBJ2-6; 12 bases agree with TRBD2. J was trimmed by 4 bases and V by 2 bases; bases with no gene match: 5. Germline V gives CDR1 KGHDR, CDR2 SFDVKD. The CDR3 sequence is 18 residues long. For the CDR3, the DNA is TGTGCCACCAGTGATTCGACTAGCGGGAGTGTCGGGGCCAACGTCCTGACTTTC. This codes for CATSDSTSGSVGANVLTF.

The chain employs TRBV7-9 and TRBJ1-2; 9 bases fit TRBD1. The length of the CDR3 is 17 residues. V lost 2 bases, J lost 5 bases, and 12 bases stayed unmatched. Germline V lookup: CDR1 SEHNR, CDR2 FQNEAQ (reference sequence). CDR3 nucleotides: TGTGCCAGCAGCTTAACAAACCGGGACAGGGAAGGGTATGGCTACACCTTC. Protein: CASSLTNRDREGYGYTF.

This sequence joins TRBV29-1 and TRBJ2-1, with TRBD1 matching 8 bases. This CDR3 spans 15 amino acids. CDR1 is SQVTM, CDR2 ANQGSEA, per germline. Trimming at V came to 6 bases and at J to 0 bases, leaving 7 bases not matched to a gene. In nucleotides, the CDR3 is TGCAGCGTCCTCCTAACAGGGGGCTCCTACAATGAGCAGTTCTTC. Translated: CSVLLTGGSYNEQFF.